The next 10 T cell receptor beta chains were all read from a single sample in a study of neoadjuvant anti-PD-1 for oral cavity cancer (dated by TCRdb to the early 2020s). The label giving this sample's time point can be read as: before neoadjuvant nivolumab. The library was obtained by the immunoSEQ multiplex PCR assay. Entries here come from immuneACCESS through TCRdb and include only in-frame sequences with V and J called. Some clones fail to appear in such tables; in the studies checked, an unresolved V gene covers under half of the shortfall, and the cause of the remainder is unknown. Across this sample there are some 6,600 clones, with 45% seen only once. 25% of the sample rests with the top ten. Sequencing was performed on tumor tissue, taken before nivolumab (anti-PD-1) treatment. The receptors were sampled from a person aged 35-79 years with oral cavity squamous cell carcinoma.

The CDR3: CAWSMGQDNSPLHF. DNA for the CDR3: TGTGCCTGGAGCATGGGACAGGATAATTCACCCCTCCACTTT. The genes are TRBV30 and TRBJ1-6; 8 bases fit TRBD1. Germline V gene sequence: CDR1 GTSNPN, CDR2 SVGIG (reference sequence). CDR3 length equals 14 residues. Trimming took 3 bases from V and 5 from J; bases not matched to a gene: 3.

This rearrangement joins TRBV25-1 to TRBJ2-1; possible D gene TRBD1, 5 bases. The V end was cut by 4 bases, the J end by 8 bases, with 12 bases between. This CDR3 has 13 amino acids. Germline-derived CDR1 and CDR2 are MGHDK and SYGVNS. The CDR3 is CASSAQGRDEQFF. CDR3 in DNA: TGTGCCAGCAGTGCCCAGGGAAGAGATGAGCAGTTCTTC.

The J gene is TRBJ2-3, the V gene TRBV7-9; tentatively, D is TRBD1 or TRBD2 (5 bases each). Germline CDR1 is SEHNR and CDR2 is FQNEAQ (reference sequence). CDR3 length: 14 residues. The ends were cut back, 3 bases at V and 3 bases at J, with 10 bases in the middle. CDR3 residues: CASSLRGLTDTQYF. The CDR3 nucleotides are TGTGCCAGCAGCTTGAGGGGTTTAACAGATACGCAGTATTTT.

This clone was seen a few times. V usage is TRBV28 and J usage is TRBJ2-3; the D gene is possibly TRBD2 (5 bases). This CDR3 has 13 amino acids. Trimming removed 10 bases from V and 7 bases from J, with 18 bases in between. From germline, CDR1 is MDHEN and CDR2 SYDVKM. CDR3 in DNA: TGTGCCACCCCAGGTGGCCCCGGGAATACGCAGTATTTT. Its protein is CATPGGPGNTQYF.

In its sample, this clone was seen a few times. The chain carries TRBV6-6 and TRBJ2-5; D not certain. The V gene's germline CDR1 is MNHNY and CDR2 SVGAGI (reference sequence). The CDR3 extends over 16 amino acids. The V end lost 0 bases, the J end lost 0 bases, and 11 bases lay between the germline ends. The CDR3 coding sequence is TGTGCCAGCAGTTACTCGACTTATGGGTACCAAGAGACCCAGTACTTC. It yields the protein CASSYSTYGYQETQYF.

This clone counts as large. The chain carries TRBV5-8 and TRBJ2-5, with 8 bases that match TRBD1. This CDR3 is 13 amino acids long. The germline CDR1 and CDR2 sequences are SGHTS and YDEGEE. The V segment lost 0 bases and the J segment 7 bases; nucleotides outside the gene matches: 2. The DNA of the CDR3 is TGTGCCAGCAGCTTGGACAGGGGGGCGACCCAGTACTTC. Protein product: CASSLDRGATQYF.

The CDR3 reads CASSQDGPWTGELNEQFF. CDR3 coding DNA: TGCGCCAGCAGCCAAGATGGGCCGTGGACAGGGGAACTCAATGAGCAGTTCTTC. The chain carries TRBV4-3 and TRBJ2-1; 9 bases match TRBD1. Trimming took 0 bases from V and 6 from J; bases not matched to a gene: 12. The germline V gene has CDR1 LGHNA and CDR2 YSLEER. The CDR3 has 18 amino acids.

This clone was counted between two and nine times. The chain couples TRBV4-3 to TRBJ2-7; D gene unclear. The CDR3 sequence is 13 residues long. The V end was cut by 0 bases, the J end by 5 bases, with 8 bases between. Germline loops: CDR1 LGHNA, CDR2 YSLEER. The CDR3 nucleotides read TGCGCCAGCAGCCAAGAAGGTTGGGACGAGCAGTACTTC. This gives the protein CASSQEGWDEQYF.

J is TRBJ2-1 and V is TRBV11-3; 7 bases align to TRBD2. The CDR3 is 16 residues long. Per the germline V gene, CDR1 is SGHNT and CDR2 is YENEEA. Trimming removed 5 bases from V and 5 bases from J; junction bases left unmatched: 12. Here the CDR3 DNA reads TGTGCCAGCAGCAAGAGGGAGGGCGGGGGAAACAATGAGCAGTTCTTC. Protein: CASSKREGGGNNEQFF.

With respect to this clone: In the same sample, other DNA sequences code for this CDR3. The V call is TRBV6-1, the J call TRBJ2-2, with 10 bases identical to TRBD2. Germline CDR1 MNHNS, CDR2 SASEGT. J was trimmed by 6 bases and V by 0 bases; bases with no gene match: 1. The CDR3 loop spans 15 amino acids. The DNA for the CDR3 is TGTGCCAGCAGTGAAGCAGCGGGGGGGCCCGGGGAGCTGTTTTTT. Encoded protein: CASSEAAGGPGELFF.